What follows are 5 T cell receptor beta chains derived from one specimen sequenced in a study of blood T cell repertoires in COVID-19. Produced via immunoSEQ multiplex PCR; TCRdb's table is partial and in-frame only. Of about 160,000 clones listed, around 82% are singletons. Specimen: peripheral blood. All receptors derive from a middle-aged woman with COVID-19, enrolled during active disease.

This clone was seen once. The chain couples TRBV2 to TRBJ2-1, with TRBD1 as a possible D gene (6 bases). This CDR3 contains 13 residues. V was shortened by 5 bases and J by 10 bases, with 15 bases between the two germline ends. Germline assignment: CDR1 SNHLY and CDR2 FYNNEI. CDR3 nucleotides: TGTGCCAGCAGTTCACCCAACAGGGCCGAGCAGTTCTTC. This encodes CASSSPNRAEQFF.

V is TRBV7-9 and J is TRBJ1-2; possibly TRBD1 for D (6 bases). The germline gives CDR1 SEHNR, CDR2 FQNEAQ (reference sequence). V lost 2 bases, J lost 4 bases, and 11 bases lay in between. The CDR3 loop spans 14 amino acids. CDR3 DNA sequence: TGTGCCAGCAGCTTAACCCAGGGGAGCTATGGCTACACCTTC. Its protein product is CASSLTQGSYGYTF.

In this sample, this clone turned up once. V gene TRBV3-1 (or the pseudogene TRBV3-2) combines with J gene TRBJ2-3; weak D call: TRBD2 (6 bases). This CDR3 comprises 17 residues. The germline V gene has CDR1 LGHDT and CDR2 YNNKEL (reference sequence). V was cut by 2 bases and J by 4 bases, with 19 bases left in between. The CDR3 here is CASSQSLGGTQPDTQYF. CDR3 DNA sequence: TGTGCCAGCAGCCAATCCTTAGGAGGGACGCAGCCAGATACGCAGTATTTT.

V usage is TRBV5-4 and J usage is TRBJ2-5, with D tentatively TRBD1 (5 bases). This CDR3 comprises 14 residues. V was shortened by 4 bases and J by 2 bases, with 12 bases between the two germline ends. Germline V gene data show CDR1 as SGHNT and CDR2 as YYREEE (reference sequence). The CDR3 reads CASSQQAGQETQYF. CDR3 bases: TGTGCCAGCAGCCAACAGGCTGGGCAAGAGACCCAGTACTTC.

This chain links TRBV19 with TRBJ2-1; D is possibly TRBD2 (5 bases). CDR3 length equals 14 residues. Germline-derived CDR1 and CDR2 are LNHDA and SQIVND (reference sequence). V lost 1 base and J 12 bases, leaving 16 bases between the germline ends. For the CDR3, the DNA is TGTGCCAGTAGTATAGCCCTCCATGGGAGTGGGCAGTTCTTC. Protein product: CASSIALHGSGQFF.